This T cell receptor (beta chain) was documented in a study of T-cell memory formation after mild COVID-19. Study-level background: TCR clusters were mostly donor specific. Notes on the study in general: Among clones contracting day 15 to 85, CD4/CD8 was balanced, whereas later expanders leaned CD4+. Contracting clones localized mainly to CM and EM when CD4+ and mainly to EMRA when CD8+.

TCR alpha and TCR beta cDNA libraries carrying sample barcodes and UMIs came from 5'RACE with constant-segment primers. TCRdb reprocessed the 5' RACE reads via MiXCR and lists one record per CDR3 protein. In the table there are hundreds of thousands of distinct CDR3 sequences, 28% of which are singletons. Worth noting for this clonotype: Its target is unknown.

Sequencing was done on a sample of PBMCs or a T cell subset sorted from them (not recorded which). The TCR originated in an adult woman who had mild COVID-19 (a few samples of this study predate the infection). Cell type and time point are not known.

DNA for the CDR3: TGTGCCAGCAGTGAATTAGGCCTAGCCGCAGATACGCAGTATTTT. As protein: CASSELGLAADTQYF. The rearrangement links TRBV25-1 to TRBJ2-3; possibly TRBD2 for D (5 bases). The CDR3 is 15 residues long. With 1 base removed from V and 4 bases from J, the gap between germline ends came to 12 bases. Germline CDR1 and CDR2: MGHDK and SYGVNS.